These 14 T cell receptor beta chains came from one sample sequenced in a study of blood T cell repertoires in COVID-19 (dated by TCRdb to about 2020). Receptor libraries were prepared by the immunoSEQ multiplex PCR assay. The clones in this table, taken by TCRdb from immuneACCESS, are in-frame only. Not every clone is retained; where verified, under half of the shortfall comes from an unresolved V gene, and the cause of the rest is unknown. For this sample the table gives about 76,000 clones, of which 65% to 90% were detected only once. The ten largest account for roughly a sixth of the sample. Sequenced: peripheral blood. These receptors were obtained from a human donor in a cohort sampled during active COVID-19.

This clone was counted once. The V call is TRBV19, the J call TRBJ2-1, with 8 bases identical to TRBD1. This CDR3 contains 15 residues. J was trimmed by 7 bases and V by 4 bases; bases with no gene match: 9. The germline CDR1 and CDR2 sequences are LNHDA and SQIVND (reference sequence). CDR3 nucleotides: TGTGCCAGTAGTACCCGACAGGGGCGGTTGAATGAGCAGTTCTTC. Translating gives CASSTRQGRLNEQFF.

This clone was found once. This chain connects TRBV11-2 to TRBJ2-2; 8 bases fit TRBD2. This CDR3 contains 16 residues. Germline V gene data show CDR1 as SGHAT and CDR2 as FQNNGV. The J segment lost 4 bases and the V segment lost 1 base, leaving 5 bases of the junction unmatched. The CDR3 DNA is TGTGCCAGCAGCTTAGTTAGCGGGATGGTCACCGGGGAGCTGTTTTTT. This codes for CASSLVSGMVTGELFF.

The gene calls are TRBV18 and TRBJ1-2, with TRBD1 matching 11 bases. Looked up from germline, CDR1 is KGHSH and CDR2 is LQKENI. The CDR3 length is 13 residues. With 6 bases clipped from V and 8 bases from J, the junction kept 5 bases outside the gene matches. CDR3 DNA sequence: TGTGCCAGCTCCCGGACAGGGGGCGAAGGCTACACCTTC. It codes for CASSRTGGEGYTF.

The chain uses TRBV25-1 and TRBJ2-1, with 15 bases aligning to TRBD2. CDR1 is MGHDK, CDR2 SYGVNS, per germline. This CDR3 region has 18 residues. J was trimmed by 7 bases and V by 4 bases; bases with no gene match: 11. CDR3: CASSGYLGLAGGPNEQFF. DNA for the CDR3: TGTGCCAGCAGTGGCTACCTCGGACTAGCGGGAGGGCCAAATGAGCAGTTCTTC.

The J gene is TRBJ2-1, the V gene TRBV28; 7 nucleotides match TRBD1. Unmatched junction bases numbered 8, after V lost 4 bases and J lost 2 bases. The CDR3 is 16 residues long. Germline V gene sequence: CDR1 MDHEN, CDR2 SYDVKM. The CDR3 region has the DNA TGTGCCAGCAGTTACTCCGGCAGGGGGACCTACAATGAGCAGTTCTTC. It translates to CASSYSGRGTYNEQFF. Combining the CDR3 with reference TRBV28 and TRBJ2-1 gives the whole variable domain DVKVTQSSRYLVKRTGEKVFLECVQDMDHENMFWYRQDPGLGLRLIYFSYDVKMKEKGDIPEGYSVSREKKERFSLILESASTNQTSMYLCASSYSGRGTYNEQFFGPGTRLTVL.

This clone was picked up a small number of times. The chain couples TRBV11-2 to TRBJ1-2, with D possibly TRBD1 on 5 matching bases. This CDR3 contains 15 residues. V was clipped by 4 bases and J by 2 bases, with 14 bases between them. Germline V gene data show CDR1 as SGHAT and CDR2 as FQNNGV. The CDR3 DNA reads TGTGCCAGCAGCTCGTACAGGCGCGAAAACTATGGCTACACCTTC. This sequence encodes CASSSYRRENYGYTF.

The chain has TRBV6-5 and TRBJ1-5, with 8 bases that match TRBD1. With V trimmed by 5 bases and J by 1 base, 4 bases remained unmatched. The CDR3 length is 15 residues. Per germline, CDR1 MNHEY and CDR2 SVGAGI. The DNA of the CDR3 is TGTGCCAGCAGTCAGGGGGCTGGGAGCAATCAGCCCCAGCATTTT. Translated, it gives CASSQGAGSNQPQHF.

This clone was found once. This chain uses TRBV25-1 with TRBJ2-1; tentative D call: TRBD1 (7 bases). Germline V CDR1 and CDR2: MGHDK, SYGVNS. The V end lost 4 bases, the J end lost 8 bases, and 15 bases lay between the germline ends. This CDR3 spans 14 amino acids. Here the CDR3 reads CASSGQGRDYEQFF. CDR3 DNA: TGTGCCAGCAGTGGACAGGGTCGGGACTATGAGCAGTTCTTC.

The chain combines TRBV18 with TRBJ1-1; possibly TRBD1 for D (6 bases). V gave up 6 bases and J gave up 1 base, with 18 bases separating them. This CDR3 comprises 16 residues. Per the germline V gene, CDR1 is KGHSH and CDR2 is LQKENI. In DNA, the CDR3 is TGTGCCAGCTCTACAGGGTCAACTCGTTCGAACACTGAAGCTTTCTTT. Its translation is CASSTGSTRSNTEAFF.

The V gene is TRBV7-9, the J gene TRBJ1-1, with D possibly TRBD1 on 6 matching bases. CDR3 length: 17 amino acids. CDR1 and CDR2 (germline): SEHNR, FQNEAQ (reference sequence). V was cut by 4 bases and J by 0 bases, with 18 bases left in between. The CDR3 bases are TGTGCCAGCAGCTCTTTGACAGGCCCTACTATGAACACTGAAGCTTTCTTT. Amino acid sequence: CASSSLTGPTMNTEAFF.

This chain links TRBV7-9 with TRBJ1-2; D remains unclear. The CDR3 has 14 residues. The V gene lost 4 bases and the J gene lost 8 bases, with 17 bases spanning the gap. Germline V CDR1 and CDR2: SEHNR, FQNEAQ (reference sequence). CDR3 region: CASSSIGGLVGYTF. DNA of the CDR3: TGTGCCAGCAGCTCGATCGGCGGACTCGTAGGCTACACCTTC.

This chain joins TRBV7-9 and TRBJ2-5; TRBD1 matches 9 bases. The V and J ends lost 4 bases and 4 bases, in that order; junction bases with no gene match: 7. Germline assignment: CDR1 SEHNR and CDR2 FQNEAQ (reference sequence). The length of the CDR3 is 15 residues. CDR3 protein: CASSSLGQGGETQYF. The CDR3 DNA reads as TGTGCCAGCAGCTCCCTGGGACAGGGAGGAGAGACCCAGTACTTC.

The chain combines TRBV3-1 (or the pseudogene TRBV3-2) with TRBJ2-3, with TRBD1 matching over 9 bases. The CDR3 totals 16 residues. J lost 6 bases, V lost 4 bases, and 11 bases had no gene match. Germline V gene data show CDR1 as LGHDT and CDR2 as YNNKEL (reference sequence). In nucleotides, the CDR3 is TGTGCCAGCAGCCGGCCTGGACAGGGGAGTAGGGATACGCAGTATTTT. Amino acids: CASSRPGQGSRDTQYF.

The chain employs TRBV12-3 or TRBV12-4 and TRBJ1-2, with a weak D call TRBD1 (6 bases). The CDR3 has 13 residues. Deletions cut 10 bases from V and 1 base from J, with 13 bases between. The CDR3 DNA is TGTGCCACCCGGGACACCCTTAACTATGGCTACACCTTC. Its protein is CATRDTLNYGYTF.